The 25 T cell receptor beta chains given below trace back to one sample, sequenced in a study of tissue T cells after allogeneic stem cell transplantation (dated by TCRdb to the early 2020s). Library preparation was by the immunoSEQ multiplex PCR assay. Entries here come from immuneACCESS through TCRdb and include only in-frame sequences with V and J called. Some clones fail to appear in such tables; in the studies checked, an unresolved V gene covers under half of the shortfall, and the cause of the remainder is unknown. The sample profile shows around 7,300 clones; about 46% of them were found once. Over 3% of the sample lies in the top ten. In the paper's terms, the time point label means: mouse harvest day 7 after allogeneic transplant. Mouse grafts combined 10^7 T-cell-depleted bone marrow cells with 10^6 splenic CD5+ T cells, given via tail vein injection. The sample consisted of gut tissue. These receptor sequences come from a female BALB/c mouse given C57BL/6 T cells with graft-versus-host disease after an allogeneic hematopoietic cell transplant.

As for this clone: Genes and germline are mouse. The CDR3 end falls 1 residue outside the read, so it is completed with the germline J gene. This chain links TRBV15 with TRBJ2-1, with unresolved D. Deletions cut 3 bases from V and 3 bases from J, with 6 bases between. Looked up from germline, CDR1 is SGHND and CDR2 is FRSKSL. The CDR3 is 13 residues long. The CDR3 DNA, read in part, is TGTGCCAGCAGTTTTTCCAGCTATGCTGAGCAGTTC. This translates into CASSFSSYAEQF. The entire CDR3 is CASSFSSYAEQFF. Full variable domain (outside the CDR3, taken from reference TRBV15 and TRBJ2-1): DAGVTQTPRHEVAEKGQTIILKCEPVSGHNDLFWYRQTKIQGLELLSYFRSKSLMEDGGAFKDRFKAEMLNSSFSTLKIQPTEPKDSAVYLCASSFSSYAEQFFGPGTRLTVL.

This clone has only a few counts. Genes and germline are mouse. The CDR3: CASSLAIANTEVFF. Incomplete CDR3 DNA: TGTGCCAGCAGTCTGGCCATTGCAAACACAGAAGTCTTC. This chain joins TRBV26 and TRBJ1-1; D not certain. The read ends 1 residue shy of where the CDR3 ends; the end is completed using the germline J gene. V lost 2 bases, J lost 0 bases, and 7 bases lay in between. There are 14 residues in the CDR3. Germline V gene data show CDR1 as KGHPV and CDR2 as FQNQEV (reference sequence). The whole variable domain, filled in from reference TRBV26 and TRBJ1-1, reads NSKVIQTPRYLVKGQGQKAKMRCIPEKGHPVVFWYQQNKNNEFKFLINFQNQEVLQQIDMTEKRFSAECPSNSPCSLEIQSSEAGDSALYLCASSLAIANTEVFFGKGTRLTVV.

This clone was observed a few times. Gene names and germline refer to mouse. The CDR3 goes on 1 residue after the read ends, and that part is filled in from the germline J gene. The V call is TRBV3, the J call TRBJ1-4; D is unclear. Trimming stripped 2 bases from V and 0 bases from J, with 4 bases between. CDR1 and CDR2 from the germline V gene are SNHLY and FYNGKV (reference sequence). This CDR3 region has 14 residues. The sequenced CDR3 bases are TGTGCCAGCAGCTTAACAATTTCCAACGAAAGATTATTT. The encoded protein is CASSLTISNERLF. The entire CDR3 protein reads CASSLTISNERLFF.

About this clone itself: Mouse germline and gene names are used. The read ends 1 residue before the CDR3 terminus; that terminus is restored from the germline J gene. The gene calls are TRBV26 and TRBJ1-6, with TRBD1 as a possible D gene (5 bases). TRBJ1-6 is given ORF status, its function remaining uncertain. Germline CDR1 is KGHPV and CDR2 is FQNQEV (reference sequence). The V end was cut by 0 bases, the J end by 3 bases, with 6 bases between. CDR3 length equals 15 residues. CDR3 bases read: TGTGCCAGCAGTCTGTCTGGGGGCTATAATTCGCCCCTCTAC. Amino acid sequence: CASSLSGGYNSPLY. The whole CDR3 is CASSLSGGYNSPLYF.

As concerns this clone: Gene names follow the mouse nomenclature. From the germline J gene comes the end of the CDR3, since the read stops 1 residue before it. J is TRBJ2-7 and V is TRBV15; 7 bases agree with TRBD2. Unmatched junction bases numbered 5, after V lost 6 bases and J lost 0 bases. The CDR3 spans 14 residues. Per germline, CDR1 SGHND and CDR2 FRSKSL. CDR3 bases read: TGTGCCAGCAGGTACTGGGGTAGCTCCTATGAACAGTAC. Translated: CASRYWGSSYEQY. The whole CDR3 is CASRYWGSSYEQYF.

To note about this clone: Genes and germline come from the mouse. The read gets to within 1 residue of the CDR3 end, and the germline J gene fills in the rest. V gene TRBV26 combines with J gene TRBJ2-5, with 12 bases identical to TRBD2. Trimming removed 6 bases from V and 6 bases from J; junction bases left unmatched: 7. Germline CDR1 and CDR2: KGHPV and FQNQEV (reference sequence). This CDR3 comprises 15 residues. The CDR3 loop is CASSLTGGALDTQYF. CDR3 DNA, as far as it was read: TGTGCCAGCAGCCTGACTGGGGGGGCGCTGGACACCCAGTAC.

A remark on this clone: Germline and genes here are mouse. CDR3 residues: CASSPGGGAEQFF. CDR3 bases read: TGTGCCAGCAGCCCAGGGGGCGGCGCTGAGCAGTTC. The rearrangement joins TRBV26 to TRBJ2-1; 8 nucleotides line up with TRBD1. The read terminates 1 residue before the CDR3 end, so the remaining end is supplied by the germline J gene. V shed 6 bases and J 7 bases; nucleotides not matched to a gene: 5. The germline gives CDR1 KGHPV, CDR2 FQNQEV (reference sequence). This CDR3 contains 13 residues.

This clone has a handful of counts. The genes and germline here are from mouse. The read terminates 1 residue before the CDR3 end, so the remaining end is supplied by the germline J gene. The chain joins TRBV26 to TRBJ2-1, with D unclear. The CDR3 has 14 amino acids. Germline lookup yields CDR1 KGHPV and CDR2 FQNQEV (reference sequence). The ends were cut back, 4 bases at V and 0 bases at J, with 7 bases in the middle. The CDR3 here is CASSRTVNYAEQFF. The covered CDR3 bases are TGTGCCAGCAGTCGTACAGTTAACTATGCTGAGCAGTTC.

This clone was picked up one time. Mouse gene names apply. The DNA ends 1 residue before the CDR3 does, and the rest of the CDR3 is filled in from the germline J gene. The chain has TRBV24 and TRBJ1-5, with D unresolved. Germline V gene sequence: CDR1 KGHTA, CDR2 FRNEEI. This CDR3 spans 14 amino acids. Trimming removed 4 bases from V and 0 bases from J, with 7 bases in between. CDR3 DNA, as far as it was read: TGTGCCAGCAGTCCTCCAAATAACAACCAGGCTCCGCTT. It is translated as CASSPPNNNQAPL. The full CDR3 sequence reads CASSPPNNNQAPLF.

Details on this clone: The germline and genes are mouse ones. The missing CDR3 end, 1 residue past where the read stops, is filled in from the germline J gene. The chain joins TRBV13-1 to TRBJ2-4, with D perhaps TRBD1 (5 bases). Germline V lookup: CDR1 NSHNY, CDR2 SYGAGN. With 3 bases removed from V and 4 bases from J, the gap between germline ends came to 6 bases. CDR3 length equals 12 residues. CDR3 sequence reads: CASSARENTLYF. CDR3 DNA, as far as it was read: TGTGCCAGCAGTGCCAGGGAAAACACCTTGTAC.

A few counts support this clone. The gene names here belong to mouse. Coverage ceases 1 residue before the CDR3 finishes, and the germline J gene fills in the end. The V gene is TRBV19, the J gene TRBJ2-4, with 8 bases identical to TRBD2. With V trimmed by 1 base and J by 5 bases, 3 bases remained unmatched. The CDR3 runs to 14 residues. Germline V gene data show CDR1 as FNHDT and CDR2 as SITEND (reference sequence). The covered CDR3 bases are TGTGCCAGCAGTATACGGGACTGGAGAAACACCTTGTAC. As protein: CASSIRDWRNTLY. From start to end, the CDR3 is CASSIRDWRNTLYF. Full variable domain (rest looked up from reference TRBV19 and TRBJ2-4): GGIITQTPKFLIGQEGQKLTLKCQQNFNHDTMYWYRQDSGKGLRLIYYSITENDLQKGDLSEGYDASREKKSSFSLTVTSAQKNEMAVFLCASSIRDWRNTLYFGAGTRLSVL.

This clone was recorded a few times. Genes and germline come from the mouse. The read falls 1 residue short of the CDR3 end, and the missing part is taken from the germline J gene. V gene TRBV13-2 combines with J gene TRBJ1-3; D gene uncertain. The CDR3 has 14 residues. The germline V and J ends were trimmed by 0 bases and 0 bases, with 4 bases remaining between them. Germline CDR1 is NNHNN and CDR2 is SYGAGS (reference sequence). CDR3 DNA, as far as it was read: TGTGCCAGCGGTGATGCAGCTTCTGGAAATACGCTCTAT. It yields the protein CASGDAASGNTLY. The whole CDR3 sequence reads CASGDAASGNTLYF.

This clone was counted a few times. Germline and genes here are mouse. The observed sequence ends 1 residue before the CDR3 terminus, with the missing tail filled in from the germline J gene. The genes are TRBV19 and TRBJ2-7, with TRBD2 matching 10 bases. The CDR3 loop spans 14 amino acids. Germline V CDR1 and CDR2: FNHDT, SITEND (reference sequence). The ends lost 4 bases at V and 4 bases at J; junction bases unmatched: 5. The sequenced part of the CDR3 DNA is TGTGCCAGCAGTCCAACTGGGGGGGGTTATGAACAGTAC. Protein sequence: CASSPTGGGYEQY. The full CDR3 reads CASSPTGGGYEQYF.

Notes on this clone: The genes are named according to mouse. The read gets to within 1 residue of the CDR3 end, and the germline J gene fills in the rest. The chain carries TRBV3 and TRBJ2-2, with 14 bases that match TRBD2. Germline V gene data show CDR1 as SNHLY and CDR2 as FYNGKV (reference sequence). The CDR3 loop spans 17 amino acids. The V gene end was trimmed by 5 bases and the J gene end by 4 bases; junction bases not matched to a gene: 6. The CDR3 loop is CASSRDWGGAGTGQLYF. Incomplete CDR3 DNA: TGTGCCAGCAGCAGGGACTGGGGGGGCGCGGGCACCGGGCAGCTCTAC.

On this clone itself: The genes and germline here are from mouse. The DNA ends 1 residue before the CDR3 does, and the rest of the CDR3 is filled in from the germline J gene. The chain links TRBV15 to TRBJ2-1, with 7 positions matching TRBD2. Germline loops: CDR1 SGHND, CDR2 FRSKSL. The length of the CDR3 is 15 residues. J lost 1 base, V lost 1 base, and 1 base had no gene match. Incomplete CDR3 DNA: TGTGCCAGCAGTTTAGATGGGGGGAACTATGCTGAGCAGTTC. Residues: CASSLDGGNYAEQF. The whole CDR3 sequence is CASSLDGGNYAEQFF. Filled out from reference TRBV15 and TRBJ2-1, the complete variable domain reads DAGVTQTPRHEVAEKGQTIILKCEPVSGHNDLFWYRQTKIQGLELLSYFRSKSLMEDGGAFKDRFKAEMLNSSFSTLKIQPTEPKDSAVYLCASSLDGGNYAEQFFGPGTRLTVL.

To note about this clone: Mouse gene names and germline throughout. The read terminates 1 residue before the CDR3 end, so the remaining end is supplied by the germline J gene. The genes are TRBV26 and TRBJ2-2; no reliable D call. V lost 4 bases, J lost 1 base, and 7 bases lay in between. The CDR3 covers 14 residues. The germline CDR1 and CDR2 sequences are KGHPV and FQNQEV (reference sequence). The part of the CDR3 DNA that was read is TGTGCCAGCAGTCCGGGAAAAAACACCGGGCAGCTCTAC. Encoded protein: CASSPGKNTGQLY. The CDR3 in full is CASSPGKNTGQLYF.

On this clone: Genes and germline are mouse. The read falls 1 residue short of the CDR3 end, and the missing part is taken from the germline J gene. J is TRBJ2-2 and V is TRBV12-2; D might be TRBD1 (6 bases). CDR3 size: 15 residues. The germline V gene encodes CDR1 SGHLS and CDR2 HYDKME. V shed 3 bases and J shed 0 bases, with 10 bases lying between them. The sequenced part of the CDR3 DNA is TGTGCCAGCTCTGTCGGGACACCAAACACCGGGCAGCTCTAC. Protein: CASSVGTPNTGQLY. The full-length CDR3 reads as CASSVGTPNTGQLYF.

A note on this clone: Gene and germline names: mouse. With the read ending 1 residue before the CDR3 end, the germline J gene is used to fill in that end. The chain links TRBV31 to TRBJ1-3, with unresolved D. The CDR3 is 13 residues long. Between the trimmed V and J ends, which lost 1 base and 3 bases, there was a span of 7 bases. Germline CDR1 and CDR2: GKSSPN and SITVG. Incomplete CDR3 DNA: TGTGCCTGGAGTCAGGGAGGTGGAAATACGCTCTAT. Encoded protein: CAWSQGGGNTLY. The full CDR3 protein reads CAWSQGGGNTLYF.

About this clone itself: Germline and genes: mouse. The read gets to within 1 residue of the CDR3 end, and the germline J gene fills in the rest. Distinct nucleotide sequences in the sample also encode this CDR3. The chain has TRBV26 and TRBJ2-5; 7 nucleotides match TRBD2. V gave up 2 bases and J gave up 3 bases; unmatched junction bases: 2. The CDR3 spans 14 residues. CDR1 KGHPV and CDR2 FQNQEV come from the germline V gene (reference sequence). This chain's CDR3 is CASSLLGGQDTQYF. Partial CDR3 DNA: TGTGCCAGCAGTCTGCTTGGGGGGCAAGACACCCAGTAC.

This clone turned up a few times. The genes are named according to mouse. The sequenced fragment ends 1 residue before the CDR3 boundary, so the rest is inferred from the germline J gene. V usage is TRBV26 and J usage is TRBJ1-5; D may be TRBD1 (5 bases). With 4 bases removed from V and 0 bases from J, the gap between germline ends came to 7 bases. The CDR3 totals 14 residues. Germline loops: CDR1 KGHPV, CDR2 FQNQEV (reference sequence). CDR3 bases read: TGTGCCAGCAGTCGGACAAATAACAACCAGGCTCCGCTT. This gives the protein CASSRTNNNQAPL. The complete CDR3 sequence is CASSRTNNNQAPLF.

A remark on this clone: Mouse gene names and germline throughout. The sequence runs out 1 residue before the end of the CDR3; the remainder is reconstructed from the germline J gene. V and J are TRBV26 and TRBJ2-4; no clear D. The germline V gene encodes CDR1 KGHPV and CDR2 FQNQEV (reference sequence). V was trimmed by 0 bases and J by 0 bases, leaving 4 bases between them. The length of the CDR3 is 14 residues. This chain's CDR3 is CASSLSASQNTLYF. The CDR3 bases that were read are TGTGCCAGCAGTCTGTCTGCTAGTCAAAACACCTTGTAC.

Comments on this clone: Mouse gene names apply. Read sequence stops 1 residue before the CDR3 end, and the germline J gene provides the missing end. The rearrangement joins TRBV31 to TRBJ2-4; D is ambiguous. The V gene lost 0 bases and the J gene lost 0 bases, with 4 bases spanning the gap. The germline V gene has CDR1 GKSSPN and CDR2 SITVG. The CDR3 sequence is 13 residues long. CDR3 residues: CAWSLGSQNTLYF. CDR3 bases read: TGTGCCTGGAGTCTGGGAAGTCAAAACACCTTGTAC. The variable domain in full, completed from reference TRBV31 and TRBJ2-4, reads AQTIHQWPVAEIKAVGSPLSLGCTIKGKSSPNLYWYWQATGGTLQQLFYSITVGQVESVVQLNLSASRPKDDQFILSTEKLLLSHSGFYLCAWSLGSQNTLYFGAGTRLSVL.

This clone was detected once. Gene names follow the mouse nomenclature. The DNA ends 1 residue before the CDR3 does, and the rest of the CDR3 is filled in from the germline J gene. J is TRBJ2-4 and V is TRBV24, with TRBD1 as a possible D gene (5 bases). There are 13 residues in the CDR3. Trimming took off 2 bases at V and 4 bases at J, with 7 bases between the two ends. The germline CDR1 and CDR2 sequences are KGHTA and FRNEEI. CDR3 sequence: CASSLRGENTLYF. The sequenced part of the CDR3 DNA is TGTGCCAGCAGTCTGAGGGGAGAAAACACCTTGTAC.

On this clone: Mouse germline and gene names are used. The read is 1 residue too short to cover the CDR3 end, so that end is filled in from the germline J gene. V is TRBV23 and J is TRBJ2-1; TRBD1, as called in the table, went unchecked against the DNA. The germline V gene has CDR1 KGHTA and CDR2 FQNQQP. The CDR3 totals 15 residues. CDR3 sequence: CSSSPGTGRGAEQFF. The CDR3 DNA, read in part, is TGCTCCAGCAGTCCCGGGACAGGGAGGGGCGCTGAGCAGTTC.

This clone was seen a handful of times. Gene names are mouse gene names. With the read ending 1 residue before the CDR3 end, the germline J gene is used to fill in that end. The rearrangement uses TRBV29 and TRBJ2-7; D perhaps matches TRBD1 (6 bases). Germline V CDR1 and CDR2: MSHET, SYDVDS. The V end lost 4 bases, the J end lost 0 bases, and 7 bases lay between the germline ends. The CDR3 sequence is 13 residues long. CDR3 loop: CASSWTVSYEQYF. CDR3 DNA (partial): TGTGCTAGCAGTTGGACAGTCTCCTATGAACAGTAC.